The source of this TCR beta chain is a study of T cell responses to AZD1222 COVID-19 vaccine. Clones were sequenced by immunoSEQ multiplex PCR, and TCRdb holds only the in-frame ones, with some missing. Of about 120,000 clones in the sample, just over 90% were seen once. CDR3 length equals 12 residues. With 2 bases removed from V and 5 bases from J, the gap between germline ends came to 6 bases. Germline V CDR1 and CDR2: MDHEN, SYDVKM. Sequenced material: peripheral blood, taken on day 0 of AZD1222 vaccination. The chain employs TRBV28 and TRBJ1-2, with D possibly TRBD1 on 5 matching bases. The TCR comes from an adult in good health. The DNA of the CDR3 is TGTGCCAGCAGTTTACAGGGTTATGGCTACACCTTC. Amino acids: CASSLQGYGYTF.